The clone carrying this T cell receptor (beta chain) was detected a few times. The data were obtained in a study of identical twins. CDR1 KGHDR and CDR2 SFDVKD come from the germline V gene. This CDR3 contains 17 residues. V lost 3 bases and J lost 4; bases outside the gene matches: 7. Via MiXCR, TCRdb re-called the 5' RACE reads, giving one row per CDR3 protein. The table shows more than 350,000 distinct CDR3 sequences, with 8.5% to 10% occurring only once. The sequenced sample consisted of naive T cells sorted from blood. The chain links TRBV24-1 to TRBJ2-4, with 11 bases lining up with TRBD2. The TCR originated in a woman between 50 and 59 years old in good health. The CDR3 DNA sequence: TGTGCCACCAGTGATCACCCGGGACTAGCGGAGAAAAACATTCAGTACTTC. It yields the protein CATSDHPGLAEKNIQYF.